The 23 T cell receptor beta chains given below trace back to one sample, sequenced in a study of human T cells and chemical hapten exposure. TCRdb analysed the RACE reads with MiXCR anew, one entry per CDR3 protein. The table has tens of thousands of distinct CDR3 sequences, 7.5% to 9.5% seen once. The time point: patch test 2, 6 weeks after DPC sensitization. Indicated treatment: therapeutic diphenylcyclopropenone sensitization with weekly scalp DPC. The sequences come from whole blood, collected in connection with sensitization to the hapten diphenylcyclopropenone (DPC). These receptor sequences come from a woman in her forties or fifties with alopecia areata. Some clones in this sample may be carry-over from other donors' samples.

The sample holds a few counts of this clonotype. This rearrangement joins TRBV20-1 to TRBJ1-2; D not resolved. CDR1 DFQATT and CDR2 SNEGSKA come from the germline V gene (reference sequence). Trimming cost V 6 bases and J 4 bases, with 21 bases left between them. The CDR3 extends over 15 amino acids. CDR3 region: CSAAPDGSVVYGYTF. CDR3 nucleotide sequence: TGCAGTGCCGCCCCCGACGGTTCCGTTGTCTATGGCTACACCTTC.

CDR3 amino acids: CSASGGGDYGYTF. The DNA of the CDR3 is TGCAGTGCTAGTGGAGGGGGTGATTATGGCTACACCTTC. This chain joins TRBV20-1 and TRBJ1-2; a possible D gene is TRBD1 (6 bases). CDR1 is DFQATT and CDR2 is SNEGSKA in the germline V gene (reference sequence). The CDR3 covers 13 residues. Trimming cost V 3 bases and J 5 bases, with 13 bases left between them.

The sample holds many counts of this clonotype. The V and J genes are TRBV27 and TRBJ1-4, with TRBD1 identical over 8 bases. Germline V lookup: CDR1 MNHEY, CDR2 SMNVEV (reference sequence). J lost 8 bases, V lost 5 bases, and 4 bases had no gene match. The CDR3 is 13 amino acids. In DNA form, the CDR3 reads TGTGCCAGCAGTAGGGACAGGCGGGAAAAACTGTTTTTT. This codes for CASSRDRREKLFF.

The V call is TRBV29-1, the J call TRBJ2-3; 14 nucleotides line up with TRBD2. CDR1 is SQVTM and CDR2 is ANQGSEA in the germline V gene. Unmatched junction bases numbered 3, after V lost 6 bases and J lost 4 bases. The CDR3 extends over 14 amino acids. In DNA form, the CDR3 reads TGCAGCGTGGGGACTAGCGGGGGCCCAGATACGCAGTATTTT. Residues: CSVGTSGGPDTQYF.

As concerns this clonotype: One end of the junction is discordant with germline, which a read error may explain. The chain uses TRBV6-5 and TRBJ2-7; D is undetermined. This CDR3 comprises 14 residues. Germline V gives CDR1 MNHEY, CDR2 SVGAGI. The CDR3 DNA reads as TGTGCCAGGAGTTACGGGTCAGAGCTCTACGAGCAGTACTTC. As protein: CARSYGSELYEQYF.

Only a few counts were recorded for this clonotype. This chain uses TRBV28 with TRBJ2-7; D remains ambiguous. Germline CDR1 and CDR2: MDHEN and SYDVKM. The ends were cut back, 6 bases at V and 2 bases at J, with 14 bases in the middle. The CDR3 sequence is 14 residues long. Written as DNA, the CDR3 is TGTGCCAGCAGCCTCCCCCGAGGAGCCTACGAGCAGTACTTC. The encoded protein is CASSLPRGAYEQYF.

This chain joins TRBV25-1 and TRBJ2-1, with unresolved D. Germline CDR1 is MGHDK and CDR2 is SYGVNS. With 4 bases removed from V and 9 bases from J, the gap between germline ends came to 7 bases. The CDR3 contains 11 residues. In DNA form, the CDR3 reads TGTGCCAGCAGTGGTGGGGTTGAGCAGTTCTTC. This codes for CASSGGVEQFF.

This clonotype was seen more than once but under ten times. V is TRBV5-1 and J is TRBJ1-1, with D possibly being TRBD1 (5 bases). The CDR3 is made up of 14 amino acids. Between the trimmed V and J ends, which lost 0 bases and 1 base, there was a span of 7 bases. Looked up from germline, CDR1 is SGHRS and CDR2 is YFSETQ. The CDR3 loop is CASSLVRANTEAFF. CDR3 coding DNA: TGCGCCAGCAGCTTGGTCAGGGCGAACACTGAAGCTTTCTTT.

This chain joins TRBV6-5 and TRBJ1-5; TRBD1 matches 9 bases. Germline CDR1 reads MNHEY; CDR2 reads SVGAGI. The length of the CDR3 is 16 residues. V shed 5 bases, J shed 6 bases, and the junction held 11 bases outside the gene matches. The CDR3 DNA reads as TGTGCCAGCAGTCGCCGAGGGACAGGGCCTACTCAGCCCCAGCATTTT. As protein: CASSRRGTGPTQPQHF.

The CDR3 bases are TGTGCCAGCAGTTACTCTCGCGGGAGGGCCCACGAGCAGTACTTC. Translated: CASSYSRGRAHEQYF. V usage is TRBV6-5 and J usage is TRBJ2-7; 9 bases are shared with TRBD2. The CDR3 sequence is 15 residues long. V lost 0 bases to trimming and J lost 5 bases; unmatched junction nucleotides: 5. Germline CDR1 and CDR2: MNHEY and SVGAGI.

The chain is built from TRBV12-3 or TRBV12-4 and TRBJ2-7, with 7 bases identical to TRBD1. V lost 6 bases to trimming and J lost 2 bases; unmatched junction nucleotides: 10. There are 15 residues in the CDR3. CDR3 loop: CASSASTGATYEQYF. The CDR3 DNA follows: TGTGCCAGCAGCGCTAGCACAGGGGCCACCTACGAGCAGTACTTC.

CDR3 amino acids: CASSFDRTPSYEQYF. Here the CDR3 DNA reads TGTGCCAGCAGCTTTGATAGGACACCATCCTACGAGCAGTACTTC. This chain uses TRBV7-2 with TRBJ2-7; tentative D call: TRBD1 (5 bases). CDR1 and CDR2 (germline): SGHTA, FQGNSA. There are 15 residues in the CDR3. Trimming stripped 3 bases from V and 1 base from J, with 13 bases between.

In this sample, this clonotype turned up a few times. The gene calls are TRBV12-5 and TRBJ2-1; weak D call: TRBD1 (6 bases). This CDR3 has 16 amino acids. The V end lost 3 bases, the J end lost 4 bases, and 16 bases lay between the germline ends. The germline gives CDR1 LGHNT, CDR2 FRNRAP. CDR3 protein: CASGFTGTKTYNEQFF. In DNA, the CDR3 is TGTGCTAGTGGTTTCACCGGGACAAAAACGTACAATGAGCAGTTCTTC. Full variable domain (rest looked up from reference TRBV12-5 and TRBJ2-1): DARVTQTPRHKVTEMGQEVTMRCQPILGHNTVFWYRQTMMQGLELLAYFRNRAPLDDSGMPKDRFSAEMPDATLATLKIQPSEPRDSAVYFCASGFTGTKTYNEQFFGPGTRLTVL.

This clonotype was counted ten times or more. The chain recombines TRBV20-1 with TRBJ2-1; 7 positions agree with TRBD2. CDR3 size: 13 residues. Per germline, CDR1 DFQATT and CDR2 SNEGSKA (reference sequence). V was clipped by 5 bases and J by 5 bases; unmatched bases: 6. The CDR3 DNA is TGCAGTGCTGACGGACTAGATAACAATGAGCAGTTCTTC. Residues: CSADGLDNNEQFF.

This clonotype was counted only a few times. The chain carries TRBV28 and TRBJ2-2; TRBD2 matches 10 bases. This CDR3 spans 18 amino acids. The V gene end was trimmed by 5 bases and the J gene end by 7 bases; junction bases not matched to a gene: 16. Germline V gene data show CDR1 as MDHEN and CDR2 as SYDVKM. In DNA form, the CDR3 reads TGTGCCAGCAGTGTCCCGGGCGGAGCGGGGGGGCAGAGCGGGGAGCTGTTTTTT. Protein product: CASSVPGGAGGQSGELFF.

This chain links TRBV9 with TRBJ1-3, with D perhaps TRBD1 (5 bases). This CDR3 is built from 15 residues. V lost 4 bases to trimming and J lost 3 bases, with 14 bases between them. The V gene's germline CDR1 is SGDLS and CDR2 YYNGEE. The CDR3 region has the DNA TGTGCCAGCAGCTCGGGGGGGACGGGTGGAAACACCATATATTTT. It translates to CASSSGGTGGNTIYF.

This clonotype showed up just a few times. The chain joins TRBV9 to TRBJ1-6, with D unresolved. Germline values: CDR1 SGDLS, CDR2 YYNGEE. This CDR3 is 14 amino acids long. The germline V and J ends were trimmed by 4 bases and 9 bases, with 14 bases remaining between them. CDR3 sequence: CASSLGSGGSPLHF. The CDR3 nucleotides are TGTGCCAGCAGCCTTGGCTCGGGAGGTTCACCCCTCCACTTT.

The rearrangement joins TRBV3-1 to TRBJ1-1; 9 bases agree with TRBD1. The CDR3 is 15 residues long. V lost 3 bases, J lost 3 bases, and 5 bases stayed unmatched. Germline CDR1 LGHDT, CDR2 YNNKEL (reference sequence). The DNA of the CDR3 is TGTGCCAGCAGCCAGGCCACAGGGGGCTACACTGAAGCTTTCTTT. The encoded protein is CASSQATGGYTEAFF.

The gene calls are TRBV3-1 and TRBJ2-1; D gene unclear. CDR1 is LGHDT, CDR2 YNNKEL, per germline (reference sequence). The CDR3 has 11 residues. The V gene lost 5 bases and the J gene lost 8 bases, with 7 bases spanning the gap. CDR3 sequence (DNA): TGTGCCAGCAGCGCTGGGGATGAGCAGTTCTTC. Its translation is CASSAGDEQFF.

This clonotype was recorded many times. The chain joins TRBV29-1 to TRBJ1-4; the D is unclear. This CDR3 is built from 13 residues. V was clipped by 6 bases and J by 3 bases, with 11 bases between them. Germline V gene lookup returns CDR1 SQVTM and CDR2 ANQGSEA. The CDR3 region is CSVSPRANEKLFF. The CDR3 bases are TGCAGCGTGTCCCCCCGGGCTAATGAAAAACTGTTTTTT.

The chain has TRBV7-7 and TRBJ2-1; the match to TRBD2 covers 8 bases. From germline, CDR1 is SSHAT and CDR2 FNYEAQ (reference sequence). The trim removed 10 bases at V and 5 bases at J, leaving 10 bases unmatched. CDR3 length: 14 residues. The CDR3 nucleotides read TGTGCCACATCAAGGGGACTAGTAGACAATGAGCAGTTCTTC. Translation gives CATSRGLVDNEQFF.

Only a few counts were recorded for this clonotype. The chain uses TRBV12-3 or TRBV12-4 and TRBJ2-6; maybe TRBD1 (5 bases). Trimming shortened V by 5 bases and J by 1 base, and 15 bases separated the two germline ends. The length of the CDR3 is 17 residues. The CDR3 sequence is CASSPRVGASGANVLTF. For the CDR3, the DNA is TGTGCCAGCAGTCCCAGGGTAGGGGCTTCTGGGGCCAACGTCCTGACTTTC.

This clonotype has ten or more counts. Here the CDR3 reads CASSYTEAFF. The CDR3 DNA reads TGTGCCAGCAGCTACACTGAAGCTTTCTTT. The chain uses TRBV12-3 or TRBV12-4 and TRBJ1-1; D is ambiguous. There are 10 residues in the CDR3. Trimming took off 6 bases at V and 3 bases at J, with 2 bases between the two ends.